This T cell receptor beta chain was captured by sequencing in a study of T cell clonality in common variable immunodeficiency. This clone was detected many times. Antigen: not known. The read halts 3 residues ahead of the CDR3 end, with the missing end drawn from the germline J gene. Sequenced by immunoSEQ multiplex PCR; TCRdb stores in-frame clones only, minus some. The sample has 75,000 to 85,000 clones, none seen only once; the top ten hold under 1%. J lost 2 bases, V lost 6 bases, and 4 bases had no gene match. The CDR3 has 13 residues. The germline gives CDR1 MNHEY, CDR2 SVGEGT. Study-level points and caveats: CVID subjects shared fewer TCRbeta clones than healthy controls did.

This clonotype was sampled from a person aged 18-70 years in good health. The sample was peripheral blood mononuclear cells. This chain links TRBV6-2 or TRBV6-3 with TRBJ2-7, with 7 bases lining up with TRBD1. The sequenced CDR3 bases are TGTGCCAGCAGCCCAGGGGGACCCTACGAG. Translation gives CASSPGGPYE. The full CDR3 reads CASSPGGPYEQYF.